The 9 T cell receptor beta chains given below trace back to one sample, sequenced in a study of cytomegalovirus exposure and HLA in healthy donors. It was with 60 Vbeta and 13 Jbeta primers that the PCR ran. Profiled with immunoSEQ multiplex PCR; TCRdb holds only in-frame clones, not every one. The sample contains some 130,000 clones, roughly two thirds of which appear only once. The sequenced sample consisted of PBMCs. Receptor source: a man aged 25-45 years in good health and CMV-seropositive.

The chain uses TRBV5-1 and TRBJ1-2; a possible D gene is TRBD1 (6 bases). CDR1 SGHRS and CDR2 YFSETQ come from the germline V gene. CDR3 length: 16 residues. Trimming took off 1 base at V and 2 bases at J, with 15 bases between the two ends. CDR3 sequence: CASSLPGGGANYGYTF. In DNA form, the CDR3 reads TGCGCCAGCAGCTTGCCTGGGGGGGGCGCCAACTATGGCTACACCTTC. Full variable domain (outside the CDR3, taken from reference TRBV5-1 and TRBJ1-2): KAGVTQTPRYLIKTRGQQVTLSCSPISGHRSVSWYQQTPGQGLQFLFEYFSETQRNKGNFPGRFSGRQFSNSRSEMNVSTLELGDSALYLCASSLPGGGANYGYTFGSGTRLTVV.

This sequence joins TRBV27 and TRBJ2-1; D is possibly TRBD1 (6 bases). The CDR3 is 15 amino acids. Per the germline V gene, CDR1 is MNHEY and CDR2 is SMNVEV (reference sequence). Trimming took 7 bases from V and 0 from J, leaving 13 bases between them. The CDR3 DNA reads TGTGCCAGCATTCCGGACAGCAGCTCCTACAATGAGCAGTTCTTC. Its protein product is CASIPDSSSYNEQFF.

The chain links TRBV5-1 to TRBJ2-7; D may be TRBD2 (5 bases). V was trimmed by 0 bases and J by 2 bases, leaving 12 bases between them. There are 15 residues in the CDR3. The germline V gene has CDR1 SGHRS and CDR2 YFSETQ. As DNA, the CDR3 is TGCGCCAGCAGCTTGGGAGGCGGGCGGACCTACGAGCAGTACTTC. Protein: CASSLGGGRTYEQYF.

The chain uses TRBV4-2 and TRBJ2-7, with 9 positions matching TRBD2. The CDR3 is 18 amino acids. Per germline, CDR1 LGHNA and CDR2 YNFKEQ. V dropped 0 bases and J dropped 0; count of bases not matched to a gene: 9. The CDR3 spells CASSQDWASGILSYEQYF. The DNA of the CDR3 is TGTGCCAGCAGCCAAGATTGGGCTAGCGGGATCCTCTCCTACGAGCAGTACTTC.

J is TRBJ2-5 and V is TRBV6-5; 7 bases are a match to TRBD2. Germline V gene lookup returns CDR1 MNHEY and CDR2 SVGAGI. The CDR3 loop spans 16 amino acids. With 0 bases clipped from V and 4 bases from J, the junction kept 8 bases outside the gene matches. The CDR3 is CASSYSPSGDPETQYF. The DNA of the CDR3 is TGTGCCAGCAGTTACTCTCCTAGCGGAGACCCAGAGACCCAGTACTTC.

This clone was detected a few times. The genes are TRBV7-9 and TRBJ2-7, with 10 bases that match TRBD1. CDR3 length equals 15 residues. CDR1 and CDR2 from the germline V gene are SEHNR and FQNEAQ (reference sequence). Trimming took 3 bases from V and 3 from J; bases not matched to a gene: 5. The CDR3 bases are TGTGCCAGCAGCTTGACGACAGGGGGCAGCTACGAGCAGTACTTC. As protein: CASSLTTGGSYEQYF.

The chain has TRBV15 and TRBJ2-5; TRBD1 agrees at 8 bases. This CDR3 is 16 amino acids long. J lost 7 bases, V lost 1 base, and 11 bases had no gene match. Germline lookup yields CDR1 LNHNV and CDR2 YYDKDF (reference sequence). This chain's CDR3 is CATSRGGTGGLGTQYF. The CDR3 coding sequence is TGTGCCACCAGCAGAGGGGGGACAGGAGGGCTCGGGACCCAGTACTTC.

V gene TRBV5-6 combines with J gene TRBJ2-2; TRBD1 is a possible D gene (8 bases). Trimming left V 0 bases short and J 4 bases short, with 10 bases between. This CDR3 is built from 15 residues. Germline values: CDR1 SGHDT, CDR2 YYEEEE. CDR3 DNA: TGTGCCAGCAGCTTGGACAGGGGGGGCACCGGGGAGCTGTTTTTT. Its translation is CASSLDRGGTGELFF.

The genes are TRBV9 and TRBJ2-2; 10 nucleotides agree with TRBD2. The CDR3 length is 16 residues. The trim removed 3 bases at V and 3 bases at J, leaving 5 bases unmatched. Germline loops: CDR1 SGDLS, CDR2 YYNGEE. DNA for the CDR3: TGTGCCAGCAGCGCTATAGCGGGAGGCCACACCGGGGAGCTGTTTTTT. Amino acids: CASSAIAGGHTGELFF.